The 5 T cell receptor beta chains below were found in one sample sequenced in a study of blood T cells in healthy people across ages. Using a J-beta primer mix together with a sample-barcoded 5' primer, a second PCR was run for roughly 7 to 12 cycles. TCRdb fed the 5' RACE reads into MiXCR, producing one record per CDR3 protein. The sample shows just under 750,000 distinct CDR3 sequences, approximately 21% of them seen only once. Sequencing was performed on blood. The receptors stem from a man between 65 and 85 years old in good health.

This clonotype has a single count. The chain is built from TRBV20-1 and TRBJ2-7; D ambiguous. The last part of the DNA fits TRBJ2-5 better; the J call may be wrong. The CDR3 totals 13 residues. Germline lookup yields CDR1 DFQATT and CDR2 SNEGSKA (reference sequence). The CDR3 here is CSARDLTGETQYF. CDR3 coding DNA: TGCAGTGCTAGAGATCTGACCGGAGAGACCCAGTACTTC.

This clonotype occurred a few times. V gene TRBV9 combines with J gene TRBJ1-1; D ambiguous. CDR1 SGDLS and CDR2 YYNGEE come from the germline V gene. V lost 4 bases and J lost 8, with 12 bases in between. The CDR3 sequence is 12 residues long. The DNA for the CDR3 is TGTGCCAGCAGCCCTGGCGGGAGGGAAGCTTTCTTT. This gives the protein CASSPGGREAFF. The full variable domain, completed using reference TRBV9 and TRBJ1-1, is DSGVTQTPKHLITATGQRVTLRCSPRSGDLSVYWYQQSLDQGLQFLIQYYNGEERAKGNILERFSAQQFPDLHSELNLSSLELGDSALYFCASSPGGREAFFGQGTRLTVV.

This clonotype has just a few counts. The chain recombines TRBV5-5 with TRBJ2-5; 8 bases align to TRBD1. V was clipped by 2 bases and J by 9 bases; unmatched bases: 12. The CDR3 runs to 15 residues. CDR1 is SGHKS, CDR2 YYEKEE, per germline (reference sequence). CDR3 amino acids: CASSLLLGHRGAQYF. The CDR3 nucleotides read TGTGCCAGCAGCTTACTCCTTGGACACAGGGGGGCCCAGTACTTC.

This clonotype has only a few counts. For the CDR3, the DNA is TGTGCCAGCAGCCAGGGCGGGGGGACTAACGAGCAGTACTTC. Protein: CASSQGGGTNEQYF. The chain has TRBV3-1 and TRBJ2-7; 8 bases line up with TRBD2. CDR3 length equals 14 residues. The germline CDR1 and CDR2 sequences are LGHDT and YNNKEL (reference sequence). Trimming took 3 bases from V and 5 from J; bases not matched to a gene: 6.

The sample holds a few counts of this clonotype. The CDR3 sequence is CASSQTGNYNSPLHF. In DNA form, the CDR3 reads TGCGCCAGCAGCCAAACCGGGAATTATAATTCACCCCTCCACTTT. V and J are TRBV4-3 and TRBJ1-6; D unresolved. This CDR3 contains 15 residues. Germline V lookup: CDR1 LGHNA, CDR2 YSLEER. Trimming shortened V by 2 bases and J by 4 bases, and 9 bases separated the two germline ends.